The 3 T cell receptor beta chains below come from one sample, sequenced in a study of T cell repertoires and Cas9 in healthy adults. TCRdb keeps only in-frame clones here, not all; method: immunoSEQ multiplex PCR. The repertoire holds 20,000 to 25,000 clones, 91% seen once, with under 2% in the top ten. Sequencing was done on a sample of CD4+ effector T cells (CD127+, CD25-, CD137-, CD154-) from PBMCs; culture status not recorded. These receptors originate from a human donor in good health.

This rearrangement joins TRBV6-5 to TRBJ2-5; D is uncertain. V shed 6 bases and J shed 5 bases, with 19 bases lying between them. The CDR3 runs to 15 residues. Germline values: CDR1 MNHEY, CDR2 SVGAGI. This chain's CDR3 is CASSADLLSAETQYF. The CDR3 nucleotides read TGTGCCAGCAGCGCGGACCTTCTCTCGGCGGAGACCCAGTACTTC.

V usage is TRBV29-1 and J usage is TRBJ2-7, with 8 bases that match TRBD1. The CDR3 runs 14 residues. J was trimmed by 4 bases and V by 5 bases; bases with no gene match: 10. Per the germline V gene, CDR1 is SQVTM and CDR2 is ANQGSEA. DNA of the CDR3: TGCAGCGTTCGGTGGGACAGGCTTCCTTACGAGCAGTACTTC. As protein: CSVRWDRLPYEQYF.

This chain's CDR3 is CASSQIQDYEQYF. CDR3 nucleotide sequence: TGTGCCAGCAGCCAAATACAGGACTACGAGCAGTACTTC. The genes are TRBV7-2 and TRBJ2-5; a weak D match, TRBD1 (5 bases). The DNA end is more similar to TRBJ2-7, so the J call may be wrong. Germline V gene data show CDR1 as SGHTA and CDR2 as FQGNSA. The CDR3 has 13 residues.